This T cell receptor (beta chain) was profiled in a study of T cell repertoires in cytomegalovirus infection. Study-level background: Public TCR beta signatures were indicative of both CMV infection and a matching HLA type.

This clonotype was counted ten times or more. Its specificity is unknown. Broader study findings: HLA-C-restricted CMV clonotypes gave the most frequent clonotype in two of eight donors. Public TCR beta family frequency separated CMV-and-HLA carriers, including in an independent cohort.

TCRdb used MiXCR to reprocess the reads, holding one entry per CDR3 protein. The sample shows 150,000 to 160,000 distinct CDR3 sequences, around a quarter of them seen only once. The CDR3 has 15 amino acids. V was clipped by 4 bases and J by 2 bases; unmatched bases: 7. Germline CDR1 and CDR2: SGHNT and YYREEE (reference sequence). This clonotype was obtained from a human donor in good health (CMV status not recorded). Some clones in this sample may be carry-over from other donors' samples. The specimen sequenced was PBMCs. V usage is TRBV5-4 and J usage is TRBJ2-3, with 7 nucleotides matching TRBD1. CDR3 sequence reads: CASSVGTEITDTQYF. DNA of the CDR3: TGTGCCAGCAGCGTCGGGACAGAGATCACAGATACGCAGTATTTT.